This entry lists 27 T cell receptor beta chains sequenced from one sample in a study of CXCR3-negative and CXCR3-positive naive CD8 T cells (dated by TCRdb to the late 2010s). TCRdb records NextSeq 550 as the sequencer. The Human TCR Profiling Kit (MiLaboratory) was used to prepare UMI-labeled 5' RACE TRB cDNA libraries. TCRdb reprocessed the reads into one record per CDR3 protein sequence, lacking DNA. The sample table records 45,000 to 70,000 distinct CDR3 sequences. Of the sample, less than 25% is held by the ten largest clones. Sequenced: memory CD8+ T cells from blood. The cell subset or site label for this specimen denotes: conventional CD8+ memory T cells (TMEM), sorted as controls. The receptor source for this set is a human donor in good health. Some clones in this sample may be carry-over from other donors' samples.

V is TRBV7-9 and J is TRBJ2-7. The CDR3 runs 12 residues. Germline V gives CDR1 SEHNR, CDR2 FQNEAQ (reference sequence). CDR3 loop: CASSLNPYEQYF.

The genes are TRBV15 and TRBJ2-7; TCRdb picks TRBD2, but there is no DNA to check that call. Germline V gives CDR1 LNHNV, CDR2 YYDKDF (reference sequence). This CDR3 comprises 15 residues. This CDR3 is CATSAPLTGAHEQYF.

The chain links TRBV7-9 to TRBJ1-5; the D call of TRBD1 rests on TCRdb alone, since no DNA is present to check it. The germline CDR1 and CDR2 sequences are SEHNR and FQNEAQ (reference sequence). This CDR3 has 13 residues. The CDR3 region is CASSLAGDHPQHF.

This sequence joins TRBV19 and TRBJ2-2; TCRdb returns TRBD1, unconfirmable since there is no DNA. Germline lookup yields CDR1 LNHDA and CDR2 SQIVND (reference sequence). There are 16 residues in the CDR3. The CDR3 spells CASSERDRANTGELFF.

Here the CDR3 reads CASSFNTGELFF. The V call is TRBV5-1, the J call TRBJ2-2. Germline CDR1 is SGHRS and CDR2 is YFSETQ. The CDR3 covers 12 residues.

The chain is built from TRBV29-1 and TRBJ1-2; with no DNA, the TCRdb D assignment of TRBD1 cannot be verified. CDR1 and CDR2 from the germline V gene are SQVTM and ANQGSEA. CDR3 length: 16 amino acids. The CDR3 loop is CSVEDPGSHDNYGYTF.

The chain recombines TRBV20-1 with TRBJ1-4. This CDR3 comprises 16 residues. Germline CDR1 and CDR2: DFQATT and SNEGSKA (reference sequence). The CDR3 loop reads CSARDQRDPLTEKLFF.

CDR3 sequence reads: CASSGYKNGDTYEQYF. The V call is TRBV11-2, the J call TRBJ2-7. Germline loops: CDR1 SGHAT, CDR2 FQNNGV. This CDR3 has 16 residues.

V is TRBV7-9 and J is TRBJ2-7; TCRdb indicates TRBD1, and absent DNA this call remains unverified. Germline-derived CDR1 and CDR2 are SEHNR and FQNEAQ (reference sequence). The CDR3 sequence is 14 residues long. The CDR3 sequence: CASSERTVPYEQYF.

V usage is TRBV20-1 and J usage is TRBJ2-1; as DNA is missing, the TRBD2 call by TCRdb cannot be tested. The CDR3 loop spans 16 amino acids. Germline values: CDR1 DFQATT, CDR2 SNEGSKA (reference sequence). CDR3 region: CSARVRTSNSYNEQFF.

V and J are TRBV4-1 and TRBJ2-2; TCRdb gives TRBD1 as the D gene, but with no DNA this cannot be confirmed. Germline V lookup: CDR1 MGHRA, CDR2 YSYEKL. The CDR3 sequence is 15 residues long. The CDR3 protein is CASSQDGGRTGELFF.

CDR3 sequence: CASSQHREGGSPLHF. The gene calls are TRBV4-3 and TRBJ1-6; TCRdb designates TRBD1, a call that cannot be tested without DNA. CDR3 length: 15 amino acids. Looked up from germline, CDR1 is LGHNA and CDR2 is YSLEER.

The chain combines TRBV4-3 with TRBJ2-7; there is no DNA to check the TCRdb D call of TRBD1. This CDR3 spans 15 amino acids. Germline CDR1 LGHNA, CDR2 YSLEER. CDR3 amino acids: CASSKGTGVSYEQYF.

Judged by frequency, this clonotype is medium-sized (0.01 to 0.1%). The V and J genes are TRBV30 and TRBJ1-5; the D gene TCRdb calls, TRBD1, cannot be checked with no DNA. The CDR3 consists of 15 residues. Germline V gives CDR1 GTSNPN, CDR2 SVGIG (reference sequence). CDR3 loop: CAWSVPGQGYQPQHF.

This chain joins TRBV20-1 and TRBJ2-1; TCRdb indicates TRBD2, and absent DNA this call remains unverified. The germline V gene has CDR1 DFQATT and CDR2 SNEGSKA (reference sequence). The CDR3 is made up of 14 amino acids. Here the CDR3 reads CSAASGGGFNEQFF.

The V and J genes are TRBV6-1 and TRBJ1-4. Germline CDR1 and CDR2: MNHNS and SASEGT. The CDR3 is 17 amino acids. The CDR3 is CASSERVRWATNEKLFF.

The rearrangement uses TRBV4-2 and TRBJ2-2. CDR3 length equals 15 residues. The germline V gene has CDR1 LGHNA and CDR2 YNFKEQ. This chain's CDR3 is CASSQDRTNTGELFF.

The J gene is TRBJ2-1, the V gene TRBV12-2; the TRBD1 assignment by TCRdb is unverifiable without DNA. TRBV12-2 is recorded as a pseudogene. The CDR3 is made up of 15 amino acids. CDR3 loop: CASRHRDRFYNEQFF.

The V call is TRBV7-6, the J call TRBJ1-4; TCRdb calls TRBD1, which cannot be checked without DNA. Germline CDR1 and CDR2: SGHVS and FNYEAQ. The CDR3 has 17 amino acids. The CDR3 protein is CASSLPPRTATNEKLFF.

J is TRBJ2-7 and V is TRBV7-6; as DNA is missing, the TRBD2 call by TCRdb cannot be tested. The CDR3 runs 15 residues. The V gene's germline CDR1 is SGHVS and CDR2 FNYEAQ. The CDR3: CASSPTDLRVVEQYF.

This chain links TRBV7-4 with TRBJ1-5; lacking DNA, the TRBD1 call made by TCRdb goes unchecked. Looked up from germline, CDR1 is SGHVT and CDR2 is SQSDAQ. The CDR3 is 18 residues long. CDR3 residues: CASSPRFSSGEWNQPQHF.

The chain carries TRBV7-9 and TRBJ2-7; the TCRdb D gene call, TRBD1, has no DNA to confirm it. Germline values: CDR1 SEHNR, CDR2 FQNEAQ (reference sequence). This CDR3 has 13 residues. CDR3 region: CASSEGLSWEQYF. The full variable domain, in which reference TRBV7-9 and TRBJ2-7 provide the parts outside the CDR3, is DTGVSQNPRHKITKRGQNVTFRCDPISEHNRLYWYRQTLGQGPEFLTYFQNEAQLEKSRLLSDRFSAERPKGSFSTLEIQRTEQGDSAMYLCASSEGLSWEQYFGPGTRLTVT.

The chain joins TRBV20-1 to TRBJ2-5; as DNA is missing, the TRBD2 call by TCRdb cannot be tested. Germline CDR1 reads DFQATT; CDR2 reads SNEGSKA (reference sequence). There are 15 residues in the CDR3. CDR3 in amino acids: CSARQKRGYQETQYF.

The chain couples TRBV20-1 to TRBJ1-2; TCRdb calls TRBD1, which cannot be checked without DNA. Germline V lookup: CDR1 DFQATT, CDR2 SNEGSKA (reference sequence). This CDR3 has 12 amino acids. The CDR3 region is CSARDPDRLHTF.

The chain employs TRBV28 and TRBJ1-1. This CDR3 spans 15 amino acids. Germline V gives CDR1 MDHEN, CDR2 SYDVKM. CDR3 sequence reads: CASSWPKPPNTEAFF. Filled out from reference TRBV28 and TRBJ1-1, the complete variable domain reads DVKVTQSSRYLVKRTGEKVFLECVQDMDHENMFWYRQDPGLGLRLIYFSYDVKMKEKGDIPEGYSVSREKKERFSLILESASTNQTSMYLCASSWPKPPNTEAFFGQGTRLTVV.

The rearrangement uses TRBV29-1 and TRBJ2-7. Germline V gene sequence: CDR1 SQVTM, CDR2 ANQGSEA. The CDR3 covers 13 residues. CDR3 protein: CSVFSDRHHEQYF.

The chain joins TRBV6-2 or TRBV6-3 to TRBJ2-7; the D call of TRBD1 rests on TCRdb alone, since no DNA is present to check it. This CDR3 region has 13 residues. Per germline, CDR1 MNHEY and CDR2 SVGEGT. Here the CDR3 reads CASRPRGPYEQYF.